The entry that follows covers one T cell receptor beta chain sequence. Its target is not known. The CDR3 consists of 15 residues. V was shortened by 3 bases and J by 6 bases, with 14 bases between the two germline ends. The data derive from a study of T cell repertoires in cytomegalovirus infection. About the research overall: CMV infection and matching HLA type were both indicated by public TCR beta signatures. Whole-study results and caveats: CMV-specific HLA-C-restricted TCR beta clonotypes dominated the ex vivo response.

TCRdb reprocessed the reads via MiXCR and lists one record per CDR3 protein. This table has about 830,000 distinct CDR3 sequences, around a third appearing once. The clonotype comes from a human donor in good health (CMV status not recorded). Some clones in this sample may be carry-over from other donors' samples. Sequences were derived from cultured CD8+ T cells from PBMCs, sampled from culture after CMV antigen stimulation. The chain combines TRBV12-3 or TRBV12-4 with TRBJ2-2, with D maybe TRBD1 (5 bases). Written as DNA, the CDR3 is TGTGCCAGCAGTTTGGAACGACAGTTTCCCGGGGAGCTGTTTTTT. It is translated as CASSLERQFPGELFF.